Shown below are 2 T cell receptor beta chains from a single sample sequenced in a study of T cell clones after liver transplantation. Profiled with immunoSEQ multiplex PCR; TCRdb holds only in-frame clones, not every one. The sample shows approximately 72,000 clones, about 92% of them seen only once. The sequences come from CD4+ T cells from blood, collected before liver transplant. These receptors were obtained from a human donor who received a liver transplant.

The rearrangement joins TRBV7-9 to TRBJ2-7; D possibly uses TRBD1 or TRBD2 (5 bases each). Germline loops: CDR1 SEHNR, CDR2 FQNEAQ (reference sequence). The CDR3 runs 13 residues. The V end lost 1 base, the J end lost 5 bases, and 9 bases lay between the germline ends. The CDR3 sequence is CASSLVGPNEQYF. In DNA, the CDR3 is TGTGCCAGCAGCTTAGTGGGACCCAACGAGCAGTACTTC.

This chain joins TRBV6-5 and TRBJ1-4; a weak D match, TRBD1 (6 bases). The V gene's germline CDR1 is MNHEY and CDR2 SVGAGI. V dropped 5 bases and J dropped 8 bases, with 15 bases sitting between them. The CDR3 loop spans 14 amino acids. CDR3 in DNA: TGTGCCAGCAGTCGCGGGTCCAGGGGCGAAAAACTGTTTTTT. Amino acids: CASSRGSRGEKLFF.